This T cell receptor (beta chain) was observed in a study of T cell repertoires in cytomegalovirus infection. Broader study findings: Based on cumulative public TCR beta family frequency, carriers of CMV plus the relevant HLA were identified.

Trimming left V 0 bases short and J 4 bases short, with 16 bases between. The CDR3 covers 17 residues. The germline V gene encodes CDR1 MNHEY and CDR2 SMNVEV (reference sequence). With respect to this clonotype: Its antigen is currently unknown.

TCRdb redid the calling of the reads with MiXCR, one entry per CDR3 protein. The sample shows fewer than 1,000,000 distinct CDR3 sequences, 30% to 40% of them seen only once. The sample consisted of cultured CD8+ T cells from PBMCs, taken from culture after CMV antigen stimulation. The sequence was collected from a human donor in good health (CMV status not recorded). Some clones in this sample may be carry-over from other donors' samples. The V and J genes are TRBV27 and TRBJ1-3; D gene uncertain. CDR3 DNA: TGTGCCAGCAGTTTATCGATTCCGGGTAACATCGGAAACACCATATATTTT. Its translation: CASSLSIPGNIGNTIYF.